This T cell receptor beta chain was retrieved from a study of T cell responses to AZD1222 COVID-19 vaccine. This table comes from immunoSEQ multiplex PCR, and its TCRdb copy is limited to in-frame clones, with some not included. The table has under 200,000 clones, roughly nine tenths seen once. This clone was counted a single time. CDR1 and CDR2 from the germline V gene are SGHTA and FQGNSA. The CDR3 is 16 amino acids. Trimming at V came to 1 base and at J to 10 bases, leaving 10 bases not matched to a gene. The material was peripheral blood, obtained on day 0 of AZD1222 vaccination. The source is an adult in good health. V is TRBV7-2 and J is TRBJ1-6; 7 nucleotides align to TRBD1. The CDR3 DNA reads TGTGCCAGCAGCTTAGTCTCGACAGGGAAAGGGTCACCCCTCCACTTT. It specifies CASSLVSTGKGSPLHF.